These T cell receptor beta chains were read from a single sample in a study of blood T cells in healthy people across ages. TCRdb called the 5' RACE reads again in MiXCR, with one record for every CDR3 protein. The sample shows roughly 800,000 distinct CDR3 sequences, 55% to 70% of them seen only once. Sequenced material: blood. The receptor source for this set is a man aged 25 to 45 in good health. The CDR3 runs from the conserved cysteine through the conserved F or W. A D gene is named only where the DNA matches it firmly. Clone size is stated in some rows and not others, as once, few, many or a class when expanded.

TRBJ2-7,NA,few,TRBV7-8,TGTGCCAGCAGCCAACCGGGGGTCCCTTCCTACGAGCAGTACTTC,CASSQPGVPSYEQYF
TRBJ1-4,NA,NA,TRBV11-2,TGTGCCAGCAGCCGGGGACGGTTTAATGAAAAACTGTTTTTT,CASSRGRFNEKLFF
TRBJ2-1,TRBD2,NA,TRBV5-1,TGCGCCAGCAGCTTGGCCCGAGCGGGGGGAGAGGATGAGCAGTTCTTC,CASSLARAGGEDEQFF
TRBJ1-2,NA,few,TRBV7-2,TGTGCCAGCAGCTTACGACAAGATGGCTACACCTTC,CASSLRQDGYTF
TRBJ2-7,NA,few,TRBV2,TGTGCCAGCAGAAGGTCAGACATAGGCGAGCAGTACTTC,CASRRSDIGEQYF
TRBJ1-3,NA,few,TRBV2,TGTGCCAGCAGCACCGGGACATCCGGAAACACCATATATTTT,CASSTGTSGNTIYF
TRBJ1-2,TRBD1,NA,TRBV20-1,TGCAGTGCTAGAGCTGGTGGGGAACAGGGGGCGTGGGGCTACACCTTC,CSARAGGEQGAWGYTF
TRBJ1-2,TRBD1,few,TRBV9,TGTGCCAGCAGCGTCCACCGGGACAGGGGGCAAAATAGCTATGGCTACACCTTC,CASSVHRDRGQNSYGYTF
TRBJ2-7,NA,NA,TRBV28,TGTGCCAGCAGTTTGGGGACGACTCGCTACGAGCAGTACTTC,CASSLGTTRYEQYF
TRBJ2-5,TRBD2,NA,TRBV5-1,TGCGCCAGCAGCAGCGGGACTAGAGGGGAGACCCAGTACTTC,CASSSGTRGETQYF
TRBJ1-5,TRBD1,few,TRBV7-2,TGTGCCAGCAGCTCCTGGGGGAGACAGGGTAATGACCAGCCCCAGCATTTT,CASSSWGRQGNDQPQHF
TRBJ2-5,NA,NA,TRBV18,TGTGCCAGCTCACTGGTCGGAACACCGGAGACCCAGTACTTC,CASSLVGTPETQYF
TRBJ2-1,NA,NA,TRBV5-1,TGCGCCAGCAGCCCCGTAGTATCCTACAATGAGCAGTTCTTC,CASSPVVSYNEQFF
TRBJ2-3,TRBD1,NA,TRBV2,TGTGCCAGCAGTGAGCCTTCCAGGGGGCCAGATACGCAGTATTTT,CASSEPSRGPDTQYF
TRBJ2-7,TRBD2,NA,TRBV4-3,TGCGCCAGCAGTCCCAAAGCGGGAGGGTCGATCCAGTACTTC,CASSPKAGGSIQYF
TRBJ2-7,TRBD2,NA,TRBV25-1,TGTGCCAGCAGCCCCCGGTACCGACGGGAGGGCTACGAGCAGTACTTC,CASSPRYRREGYEQYF
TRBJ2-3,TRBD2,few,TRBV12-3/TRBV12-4,TGTGCCAGCAACAAACGACTAGCGGGCCGCACAGATACGCAGTATTTT,CASNKRLAGRTDTQYF
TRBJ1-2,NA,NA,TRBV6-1,TGTGCCAGCAGTGAAGGGGGGACATTAGGTGGCTACACCTTC,CASSEGGTLGGYTF
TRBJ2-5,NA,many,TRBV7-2,TGTGCCAGCAGCTTAGTCTACAGGGAGACCCAGTACTTC,CASSLVYRETQYF
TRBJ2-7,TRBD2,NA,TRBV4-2,TGTGCCAGCAGCCAGTCGACTAGCGGAGAGGTCTACGAGCAGTACTTC,CASSQSTSGEVYEQYF
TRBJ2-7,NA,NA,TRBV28,TGTGCCAGCGTCGGGGGGCTCGGGCAGTACTTC,CASVGGLGQYF
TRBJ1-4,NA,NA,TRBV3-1,TGTGCCAGCAGCCAAGCAGGGCATGAAAAACTGTTTTTT,CASSQAGHEKLFF
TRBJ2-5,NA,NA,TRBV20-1,TGCAGTGCTATGTCATTGACCCAGTACTTC,CSAMSLTQYF
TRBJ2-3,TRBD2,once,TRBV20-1,TGCAGTCCAAGTAGCGGGGTCACCAGCACAGATACGCAGTATTTT,CSPSSGVTSTDTQYF
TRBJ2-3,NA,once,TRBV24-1,TGTGCCACCAGTGATGTGAGGAGTTTAGTCGCAGATACGCAGTATTTT,CATSDVRSLVADTQYF
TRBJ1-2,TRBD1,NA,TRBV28,TGTGCCAGCACCCAGGACAGGGACTACACCTTC,CASTQDRDYTF
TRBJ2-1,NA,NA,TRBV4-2,TGTGCCAGCAGCTACCGGGGACACAATGAGCAGTTCTTC,CASSYRGHNEQFF
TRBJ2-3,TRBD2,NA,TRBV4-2,TGTGCCAGCAGCCAAGGGACTAGCGGGATGTGGAGCGAAAATACGCAGTATTTT,CASSQGTSGMWSENTQYF
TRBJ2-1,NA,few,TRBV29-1,TGCAGCGTTGAAACGGCCAGAAACAATGAGCAGTTCTTC,CSVETARNNEQFF
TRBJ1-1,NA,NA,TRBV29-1,TGCAGCGCGGAGAGGGAAATGAACACTGAAGCTTTCTTT,CSAEREMNTEAFF
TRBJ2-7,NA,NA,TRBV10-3,TGTGCCATCAGTGACTTAGTCCGGGGCTACGAGCAGTACTTC,CAISDLVRGYEQYF
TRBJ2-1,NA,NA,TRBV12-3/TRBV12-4,TGTGCCAGCCGAGGCGGACATGGTGTTAGGAATGAGCAGTTCTTC,CASRGGHGVRNEQFF
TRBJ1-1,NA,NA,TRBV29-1,TGCAGCGTTGGGCCTGAGAACACTGAAGCTTTCTTT,CSVGPENTEAFF
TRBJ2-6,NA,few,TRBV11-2,TGTGCCTCTAAGGAGCTAAGAAGGTCTGGGGCCAACGTCCTGACTTTC,CASKELRRSGANVLTF
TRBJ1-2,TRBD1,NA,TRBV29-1,TGCAGCGTTGACCCGGGACAGGGGACCTATGGCTACACCTTC,CSVDPGQGTYGYTF
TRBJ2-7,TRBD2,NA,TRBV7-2,TGTGCCAGCAGCTGGACTAGCGGGGGGGCAGGCGAGCAGTACTTC,CASSWTSGGAGEQYF
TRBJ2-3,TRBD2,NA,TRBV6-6,TGTGCCAGCAGTTACACAGAGCGGGAGTATCCAGATACGCAGTATTTT,CASSYTEREYPDTQYF
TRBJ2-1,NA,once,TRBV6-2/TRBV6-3,TGTGCCAGCAGTTACCCCGCTCTAGGAATGAATGAGCAGTTCTTC,CASSYPALGMNEQFF
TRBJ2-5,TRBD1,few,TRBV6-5,TGTGCCAGCAGCCTGACAGGGCCGGAGGAGACCCAGTACTTC,CASSLTGPEETQYF
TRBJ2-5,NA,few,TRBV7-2,TGTGCCAGCAGCTTACTGCTTTCGGGGACCCAGTACTTC,CASSLLLSGTQYF
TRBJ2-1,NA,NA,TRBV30,TGTGCCTGGTCACTTATTACGGGGGCCAATGAGCAGTTCTTC,CAWSLITGANEQFF
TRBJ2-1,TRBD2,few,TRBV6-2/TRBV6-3,TGTGCCAGCAGGACCTTGGCGGGAGCAGGGTTTGGTGAGCAGTTCTTC,CASRTLAGAGFGEQFF
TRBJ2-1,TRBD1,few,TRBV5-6,TGTGCCAGCAGCACGGACAGGGCAGGGGAGCAGTTCTTC,CASSTDRAGEQFF
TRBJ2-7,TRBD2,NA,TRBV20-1,TGCAGTGCTAGAGATCTGGGGACTAGCGGGAGTGCCTACGAGCAGTACTTC,CSARDLGTSGSAYEQYF
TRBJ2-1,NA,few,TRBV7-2,TGTGCCAGCAGCTATCGTGGGGGGGAGCAGTTCTTC,CASSYRGGEQFF
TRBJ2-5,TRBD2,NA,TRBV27,TGTGCCAGCAGAAAGGGACTAGCGGGGGTCCAAGAGACCCAGTACTTC,CASRKGLAGVQETQYF
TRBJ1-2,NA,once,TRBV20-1,TGCAGTGCCCCCCCCCCGGACCTCCACGGAATGTATGGCTACACCTTC,CSAPPPDLHGMYGYTF
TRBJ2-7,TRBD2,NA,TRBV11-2,TGTGCCAGCAGCGACGGACTAGCCGCCCCTACCTACGAGCAGTACTTC,CASSDGLAAPTYEQYF
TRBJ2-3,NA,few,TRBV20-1,TGCAGTGGCCCCTCTAACGGGGGCACAGATACGCAGTATTTT,CSGPSNGGTDTQYF
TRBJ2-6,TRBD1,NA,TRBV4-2,TGTGCCAGCAGCCAAAGGACAGGGGCTGGGGCCAACGTCCTGACTTTC,CASSQRTGAGANVLTF
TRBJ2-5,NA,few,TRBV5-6,TGTGCCAGCAGCCCGACCTCTAGCGCCCAAGAGACCCAGTACTTC,CASSPTSSAQETQYF
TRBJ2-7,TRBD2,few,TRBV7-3,TGTGCCAGCAGCTTAAAGGCTAGCGGGTACCACGAGCAGTACTTC,CASSLKASGYHEQYF